The TCR beta chain described here comes from a study of T cells after yellow fever vaccination. With V trimmed by 10 bases and J by 13 bases, 10 bases remained unmatched. The CDR3 consists of 11 residues. Germline CDR1 reads LNHDA; CDR2 reads SQIVND (reference sequence). A universal primer site and UMIs were added as TCR cDNA was made by 5'RACE template switching. MiXCR, run by TCRdb on the 5' RACE reads, gives a single entry per CDR3 protein. The sample lists hundreds of thousands of distinct CDR3 sequences, roughly an eighth occurring once. General study findings and limits: Post-booster repertoires again held most primary-vaccination clones (96% CD4, roughly 88% CD8). Within FACS-sorted repertoires, abundant clonotypes contaminating from the bulk population could be present.

Regarding this clonotype: The target antigen is unknown.

This clonotype was sampled from a man aged 25-40 years who received the YFV17D yellow fever vaccine. This chain uses TRBV19 with TRBJ2-3; 8 bases match TRBD2. The source material was PBMCs, sampled on the day of the yellow fever booster vaccination. The CDR3 DNA sequence: TGTGCCACCTCAGCGGGACTAGACGAGTATTTT. It yields the protein CATSAGLDEYF.